These 27 T cell receptor beta chains share one sample of origin, sequenced in a study of early T cells in non-severe SARS-CoV-2 infection. In TCRdb, the 5' RACE reads were re-called with MiXCR into one record per CDR3 protein. The data hold approximately 71,000 distinct CDR3 sequences, with approximately 12% observed a single time. Sequencing was carried out using whole blood. Source of these receptors: an adult who was a healthcare worker with PCR-confirmed SARS-CoV-2 infection or an uninfected control (not recorded which).

The chain carries TRBV5-1 and TRBJ2-7, with TRBD1 matching over 8 bases. Per the germline V gene, CDR1 is SGHRS and CDR2 is YFSETQ. The CDR3 spans 14 residues. The trim removed 7 bases at V and 3 bases at J, leaving 9 bases unmatched. The DNA for the CDR3 is TGCGCCAGCCGACGGACAGGGCAAGGCTACGAGCAGTACTTC. This encodes CASRRTGQGYEQYF.

This clonotype was recorded a few times. The chain recombines TRBV30 with TRBJ1-1; D not resolved. The length of the CDR3 is 11 residues. The V end was cut by 3 bases, the J end by 10 bases, with 12 bases between. The germline V gene has CDR1 GTSNPN and CDR2 SVGIG (reference sequence). CDR3 in amino acids: CAWSSSMRAFF. Here the CDR3 DNA reads TGTGCCTGGAGCTCAAGCATGAGAGCTTTCTTT.

This clonotype was seen at least ten times. The genes are TRBV7-6 and TRBJ1-1; D is ambiguous. There are 16 residues in the CDR3. CDR1 and CDR2 from the germline V gene are SGHVS and FNYEAQ. V lost 5 bases, J lost 1 base, and 17 bases lay in between. The CDR3 nucleotides are TGTGCCAGCAGCGGAAGCACCCCCTGGGGGAACACTGAAGCTTTCTTT. It translates to CASSGSTPWGNTEAFF.

The chain recombines TRBV30 with TRBJ1-6; 8 nucleotides agree with TRBD1. Unmatched junction bases numbered 2, after V lost 5 bases and J lost 8 bases. The CDR3 extends over 12 amino acids. The germline V gene has CDR1 GTSNPN and CDR2 SVGIG (reference sequence). DNA of the CDR3: TGTGCCTGGGGGACAGGTGATTCACCCCTCCACTTT. This codes for CAWGTGDSPLHF. The variable domain in full, with the rest retrieved from reference TRBV30 and TRBJ1-6, is SQTIHQWPATLVQPVGSPLSLECTVEGTSNPNLYWYRQAAGRGLQLLFYSVGIGQISSEVPQNLSASRPQDRQFILSSKKLLLSDSGFYLCAWGTGDSPLHFGNGTRLTVT.

This clonotype has at least ten counts. V gene TRBV29-1 combines with J gene TRBJ2-1, with D hard to call. The germline CDR1 and CDR2 sequences are SQVTM and ANQGSEA. Trimming took off 5 bases at V and 9 bases at J, with 11 bases between the two ends. The CDR3 is 11 amino acids. Written as DNA, the CDR3 is TGCAGCGTTTCTGAAACGGGTGAGCAGTTCTTC. It specifies CSVSETGEQFF.

This clonotype was seen ten or more times. The V call is TRBV28, the J call TRBJ2-5; D may be TRBD1 (6 bases). The CDR3 extends over 14 amino acids. The V gene lost 5 bases and the J gene lost 1 base, with 11 bases spanning the gap. Looked up from germline, CDR1 is MDHEN and CDR2 is SYDVKM. The CDR3 region has the DNA TGTGCCAGCAGTGGCGCAGGGGTCCAAGAGACCCAGTACTTC. This gives the protein CASSGAGVQETQYF.

The gene calls are TRBV12-3 or TRBV12-4 and TRBJ2-7; 14 bases are a match to TRBD2. This CDR3 is built from 14 residues. J lost 8 bases, V lost 6 bases, and 6 bases had no gene match. In nucleotides, the CDR3 is TGTGCCAGCAGGGGACTAGCGGGGGCCTGGAAGCAGTACTTC. This sequence encodes CASRGLAGAWKQYF.

This clonotype was seen at least ten times. The genes are TRBV5-1 and TRBJ2-4; D is perhaps TRBD1 (6 bases). This CDR3 has 15 residues. V shed 5 bases and J shed 0 bases, with 12 bases lying between them. Germline values: CDR1 SGHRS, CDR2 YFSETQ. The CDR3, as DNA: TGCGCCAGCAGAGATGGACAGCTAGCCAAAAACATTCAGTACTTC. It translates to CASRDGQLAKNIQYF.

The rearrangement uses TRBV30 and TRBJ1-4; D may be TRBD1 (5 bases). The V gene lost 3 bases and the J gene lost 7 bases, with 12 bases spanning the gap. There are 13 residues in the CDR3. Germline V gene lookup returns CDR1 GTSNPN and CDR2 SVGIG (reference sequence). CDR3 amino acids: CAWSRDWSEKLFF. The DNA of the CDR3 is TGTGCCTGGAGCCGGGACTGGAGTGAAAAACTGTTTTTT.

V usage is TRBV14 and J usage is TRBJ2-7; no firm D call. In germline, CDR1 is SGHDN, CDR2 FVKESK. CDR3 length: 15 residues. V gave up 2 bases and J gave up 4 bases, with 15 bases separating them. CDR3 in amino acids: CASSQSPTVGYEQYF. The CDR3 DNA reads TGTGCCAGCAGCCAATCCCCTACGGTGGGTTACGAGCAGTACTTC.

This clonotype has ten or more counts. V and J are TRBV7-3 and TRBJ2-5; tentatively, D is TRBD1 (6 bases). Germline V gene data show CDR1 as SGHTA and CDR2 as FQGTGA. This CDR3 has 13 amino acids. V was trimmed by 4 bases and J by 6 bases, leaving 12 bases between them. The CDR3 DNA follows: TGTGCCAGCAGCTCGACAGGTGGGAAGACCCAGTACTTC. Protein product: CASSSTGGKTQYF.

In this sample, this clonotype turned up many times. DNA for the CDR3: TGTGCCAGCCGACAGGGCAATCAGCCCCAGCATTTT. This encodes CASRQGNQPQHF. V is TRBV12-3 or TRBV12-4 and J is TRBJ1-5; perhaps TRBD1 as D (6 bases). V was cut by 8 bases and J by 2 bases, with 7 bases left in between. The CDR3 has 12 residues.

Many counts were recorded for this clonotype. The CDR3 spells CASWDWNSDEQFF. DNA for the CDR3: TGCGCCAGCTGGGATTGGAACTCCGATGAGCAGTTCTTC. The rearrangement joins TRBV10-2 to TRBJ2-1; unclear D gene. Deletions cut 8 bases from V and 8 bases from J, with 16 bases between. Per the germline V gene, CDR1 is WSHSY and CDR2 is SAAADI. The CDR3 totals 13 residues.

The chain joins TRBV19 to TRBJ2-4, with a possible D match to TRBD1 (6 bases). In germline, CDR1 is LNHDA, CDR2 SQIVND (reference sequence). Trimming stripped 6 bases from V and 2 bases from J, with 11 bases between. The CDR3 covers 14 residues. CDR3 bases: TGTGCCAGTAGCCAAACAGGGACCAAAAACATTCAGTACTTC. Translation gives CASSQTGTKNIQYF.

This chain joins TRBV20-1 and TRBJ1-1; D is perhaps TRBD1 (6 bases). Deletions cut 5 bases from V and 1 base from J, with 11 bases between. The CDR3 covers 13 residues. The V gene's germline CDR1 is DFQATT and CDR2 SNEGSKA (reference sequence). The CDR3: CSAEGGRNTEAFF. The CDR3, as DNA: TGCAGTGCTGAGGGGGGGCGGAACACTGAAGCTTTCTTT.

This clonotype was seen repeatedly, ten times or more. V is TRBV3-1 and J is TRBJ1-3, with D unresolved. The CDR3 sequence is 13 residues long. In germline, CDR1 is LGHDT, CDR2 YNNKEL (reference sequence). The V end lost 0 bases, the J end lost 11 bases, and 11 bases lay between the germline ends. The CDR3 spells CASSQDGIQAIYF. In DNA form, the CDR3 reads TGTGCCAGCAGCCAAGACGGAATTCAGGCCATATATTTT.

This clonotype was seen at least ten times. The chain employs TRBV11-2 and TRBJ2-5, with 9 bases that match TRBD1. This CDR3 is 14 amino acids long. The V gene end was trimmed by 4 bases and the J gene end by 5 bases; junction bases not matched to a gene: 5. Germline CDR1 reads SGHAT; CDR2 reads FQNNGV. CDR3 region: CASSSRDREETQYF. CDR3 coding DNA: TGTGCCAGCAGCTCCCGGGACAGGGAGGAGACCCAGTACTTC.

V usage is TRBV6-5 and J usage is TRBJ2-1, with D perhaps matching TRBD1 or TRBD2 (6 bases each). The V gene lost 4 bases and the J gene lost 0 bases, with 19 bases spanning the gap. CDR3 length: 18 amino acids. In germline, CDR1 is MNHEY, CDR2 SVGAGI. As DNA, the CDR3 is TGTGCCAGCAGTTCCCCGCAGGGGAGGATGGGCTCCTACAATGAGCAGTTCTTC. It yields the protein CASSSPQGRMGSYNEQFF.

In its sample, this clonotype was seen many times. The chain carries TRBV7-9 and TRBJ2-5; the D gene could be TRBD1 or TRBD2 (5 bases each). The CDR3 length is 14 residues. Per the germline V gene, CDR1 is SEHNR and CDR2 is FQNEAQ (reference sequence). Trimming took off 5 bases at V and 1 base at J, with 11 bases between the two ends. This CDR3 is CASSPSGRQETQYF. CDR3 nucleotides: TGTGCCAGCAGCCCATCGGGACGCCAAGAGACCCAGTACTTC.

Points on this clonotype: This may come from a read error, since a much larger clone is one base off. The chain couples TRBV7-7 to TRBJ2-7, with D uncertain. This CDR3 region has 14 residues. The germline V gene has CDR1 SSHAT and CDR2 FNYEAQ (reference sequence). In DNA, the CDR3 is TGTGCTAGCAGCTCGTCGGAGCTTTCCTACAAGCAGTACTTC. This translates into CASSSSELSYKQYF.

A few counts support this clonotype. V usage is TRBV5-5 and J usage is TRBJ2-7; 9 positions agree with TRBD1. The V gene's germline CDR1 is SGHKS and CDR2 YYEKEE (reference sequence). The ends lost 2 bases at V and 2 bases at J; junction bases unmatched: 2. CDR3 length equals 14 residues. CDR3 loop: CASSFRDRAYEQYF. The CDR3 nucleotides read TGTGCCAGCAGCTTTAGGGACAGGGCCTACGAGCAGTACTTC.

Only a few counts were recorded for this clonotype. This rearrangement joins TRBV5-4 to TRBJ2-3, with 8 nucleotides matching TRBD2. Germline V gene lookup returns CDR1 SGHNT and CDR2 YYREEE (reference sequence). Unmatched junction bases numbered 11, after V lost 4 bases and J lost 7 bases. This CDR3 has 15 amino acids. This chain's CDR3 is CASSQKFGGAYTQYF. CDR3 in DNA: TGTGCCAGCAGCCAAAAATTCGGGGGGGCCTATACGCAGTATTTT. The variable domain in full, completed from reference TRBV5-4 and TRBJ2-3, reads ETGVTQSPTHLIKTRGQQVTLRCSSQSGHNTVSWYQQALGQGPQFIFQYYREEENGRGNFPPRFSGLQFPNYSSELNVNALELDDSALYLCASSQKFGGAYTQYFGPGTRLTVL.

This clonotype was detected many times. This chain uses TRBV20-1 with TRBJ2-7; 11 nucleotides line up with TRBD1. CDR3 length: 15 amino acids. Germline CDR1 DFQATT, CDR2 SNEGSKA (reference sequence). After removal of 0 bases from V and 2 bases from J, the junction contained 3 bases not matched to a gene. The CDR3, as DNA: TGCAGTGCTAGAGATCCGGGACAGGGGGCCTACGAGCAGTACTTC. Translation gives CSARDPGQGAYEQYF.

This clonotype came up a few times. The chain has TRBV7-9 and TRBJ1-4; no definite D call. The V gene's germline CDR1 is SEHNR and CDR2 FQNEAQ (reference sequence). Trimming removed 3 bases at V and 7 bases at J, with 6 bases between. This CDR3 region has 12 residues. The CDR3 reads CASSLLGEKLFF. The CDR3 DNA reads as TGTGCCAGCAGCTTGTTGGGTGAAAAACTGTTTTTT.

This clonotype was seen more than once but under ten times. The V and J genes are TRBV7-2 and TRBJ2-1; D ambiguous. Germline V lookup: CDR1 SGHTA, CDR2 FQGNSA. Trimming left V 2 bases short and J 12 bases short, with 11 bases between. The CDR3 is 12 amino acids. The CDR3 is CASSLLRPWQFF. The CDR3 DNA sequence: TGTGCCAGCAGCTTACTTCGACCCTGGCAGTTCTTC.

This clonotype has at least ten counts. CDR3 protein: CAIQGANEQYF. As DNA, the CDR3 is TGTGCCATCCAGGGGGCGAACGAGCAGTACTTC. The chain recombines TRBV25-1 with TRBJ2-7, with 8 nucleotides matching TRBD1. Germline CDR1 is MGHDK and CDR2 is SYGVNS. V lost 10 bases and J lost 5; bases outside the gene matches: 4. The CDR3 runs 11 residues.

This rearrangement joins TRBV4-1 to TRBJ1-2; 9 positions match TRBD1. Germline V gene lookup returns CDR1 MGHRA and CDR2 YSYEKL. This CDR3 comprises 18 residues. V was pared by 1 base and J by 5 bases, with 14 bases of the junction left unmatched. In DNA, the CDR3 is TGCGCCAGCAGCCAAGTTAACCGGGACAGGGCTCCCTATTATGGCTACACCTTC. Amino acids: CASSQVNRDRAPYYGYTF.